This is a list of T cell receptor beta chains from one sample in a study of regulatory T cells in long-lasting Graves disease. TCRdb re-derived calls from the multiplex PCR reads in MiXCR, one entry per CDR3 protein. The sample has about 430,000 distinct CDR3 sequences; around 16% are singletons. These data were also filed under a second study, of T cells in Graves' hyperthyroidism and ophthalmopathy.

This specimen was peripheral blood mononuclear cells (PBMCs), taken at new diagnosis, from a patient treated with antithyroid drugs. These receptors were collected from a woman between 40 and 50 years old with Graves disease. The CDR3 runs from the conserved cysteine through the conserved F or W. Each record gives: clone size, D gene, J gene, V gene, CDR3 protein. D genes are given only for firm matches. For some rows the clone size is stated as once, few or many, or as a class when expanded; others skip it.

>many|TRBD2|TRBJ2-2|TRBV2
CASSGTSGRPGELFF
>many|.|TRBJ2-1|TRBV11-2
CASRGHGHNEQFF
>many|.|TRBJ2-7|TRBV6-1
CASSAGHSYEQYF
>many|TRBD2|TRBJ2-1|TRBV13
CASNKGLAGTAQFF
>few|.|TRBJ2-5|TRBV7-9
CASSTVETQYF
>many|.|TRBJ2-3|TRBV7-9
CASSSSSTDTQYF
>.|TRBD2|TRBJ2-1|TRBV28
CASSSPVQVAGALYNEQFF
>.|TRBD1|TRBJ2-1|TRBV5-5
CASSYHPGTGGRNEQFF
>many|.|TRBJ1-1|TRBV20-1
CSATGGGGGNTEAFF
>few|.|TRBJ2-1|TRBV19
CASSIDLFRSGAYNEQFF
>.|.|TRBJ2-3|TRBV24-1
CATSALNSGTDTQYF
>many|TRBD1|TRBJ2-7|TRBV29-1
CSVDAGTGGGEQYF
>.|TRBD1|TRBJ1-2|TRBV20-1
CSASLPSGTGGARGYGYTF
>many|.|TRBJ1-2|TRBV6-5
CASSYTGSSLYGYTF
>many|.|TRBJ2-1|TRBV6-2/TRBV6-3
CASRQRGPSYNEQFF
>.|TRBD2|TRBJ2-2|TRBV2
CASKRAGTSTGELFF
>many|.|TRBJ2-5|TRBV4-1
CASSQGGTLETQYF
>many|.|TRBJ2-1|TRBV19
CASSRTGRATLSSYNEQFF
>.|TRBD2|TRBJ2-2|TRBV7-2
CASSLVGGLAANTGELFF
>.|.|TRBJ1-6|TRBV30
CAWSAYIRTGGKNSPLHF
>many|.|TRBJ2-1|TRBV5-1
CASSSVAGGGGYNEQFF
>.|.|TRBJ1-1|TRBV7-8
CASSRNVGSGGTEAFF
>many|TRBD2|TRBJ2-1|TRBV12-3/TRBV12-4
CASSPSGTSDYNEQFF
>many|TRBD2|TRBJ2-1|TRBV11-1
CASSLKRTGGPVEQFF
>.|TRBD2|TRBJ2-1|TRBV7-9
CASSPSYSGSAYNEQFF
>many|.|TRBJ2-1|TRBV5-1
CASSLGSLDEQFF